Each of the 8 T cell receptor beta chains below was sequenced from the same sample in a study of neurological immune-mediated disorders. TCRdb ran MiXCR on the 5' RACE reads and lists one entry per CDR3 protein. Among roughly 36,000 distinct CDR3 sequences, over 12% were seen once, and the ten largest hold roughly 30%. The material sequenced was PBMCs. The receptors stem from a woman in her fifties or sixties with HTLV-1-associated myelopathy (HAM/TSP).

This clonotype appeared many times. The rearrangement uses TRBV27 and TRBJ1-2, with D perhaps TRBD1 (6 bases). The V end lost 5 bases, the J end lost 6 bases, and 16 bases lay between the germline ends. Germline assignment: CDR1 MNHEY and CDR2 SMNVEV (reference sequence). The CDR3 has 14 residues. CDR3 nucleotides: TGTGCCAGCAGTCGGTCAAGACAGGCCAATGGCTACACCTTC. This codes for CASSRSRQANGYTF.

This clonotype was detected ten times or more. The CDR3 nucleotides read TGTGCCAGCACCCTGGACGCAAACTATGGCTACACCTTC. Its protein product is CASTLDANYGYTF. The chain links TRBV5-6 to TRBJ1-2; no clear D. Trimming stripped 6 bases from V and 2 bases from J, with 11 bases between. The germline CDR1 and CDR2 sequences are SGHDT and YYEEEE. There are 13 residues in the CDR3.

Only a few counts were recorded for this clonotype. This chain links TRBV5-1 with TRBJ1-3; D remains unclear. The CDR3 has 17 amino acids. The V and J ends lost 3 bases and 0 bases respectively, with 16 bases between them. The germline V gene encodes CDR1 SGHRS and CDR2 YFSETQ. The CDR3 DNA reads TGCGCCAGCAGCTCCCGAGGGTCCTCGAGCTCTGGAAACACCATATATTTT. This gives the protein CASSSRGSSSSGNTIYF.

This clonotype was counted many times. The chain recombines TRBV7-2 with TRBJ1-3; D gene uncertain. V lost 2 bases and J 5 bases, leaving 10 bases between the germline ends. CDR1 SGHTA and CDR2 FQGNSA come from the germline V gene. This CDR3 is 14 amino acids long. Here the CDR3 DNA reads TGTGCCAGCAGCTTAATGTCCTCAAGAAACACCATATATTTT. Translating gives CASSLMSSRNTIYF.

This clonotype was detected many times. The gene calls are TRBV4-2 and TRBJ1-2, with a tentative D call TRBD1 (6 bases). The CDR3 has 17 amino acids. Per the germline V gene, CDR1 is LGHNA and CDR2 is YNFKEQ. Trimming took off 1 base at V and 4 bases at J, with 19 bases between the two ends. The CDR3 loop is CASSQGLQGRGSYGYTF. CDR3 bases: TGTGCCAGCAGCCAAGGACTTCAGGGGAGAGGAAGCTATGGCTACACCTTC.

This clonotype was counted at least ten times. The V and J genes are TRBV7-8 and TRBJ1-5; 7 nucleotides line up with TRBD1. V shed 4 bases, J shed 7 bases, and the junction held 16 bases outside the gene matches. Germline CDR1 and CDR2: SGHVS and FQNEAQ. This CDR3 is built from 17 residues. The CDR3 DNA sequence: TGTGCCAGCAGCTCCTTTCGGCCAGGGGGAAGGAGCCAGCCCCAGCATTTT. It is translated as CASSSFRPGGRSQPQHF.

A note on this clonotype: One end of the junction fails to match germline, which may point to a read error. The genes are TRBV6-5 and TRBJ1-5; D remains unclear. In germline, CDR1 is MNHEY, CDR2 SVGAGI. The CDR3 has 13 amino acids. CDR3 region: CTSSYSSNQPQHF. Written as DNA, the CDR3 is TGTACCAGCAGTTACTCGAGCAATCAGCCCCAGCATTTT.

This clonotype showed up many times. This chain links TRBV5-1 with TRBJ2-7, with TRBD2 as a possible D gene (6 bases). Per the germline V gene, CDR1 is SGHRS and CDR2 is YFSETQ. CDR3 length: 17 amino acids. The V gene lost 1 base and the J gene lost 2 bases, with 19 bases spanning the gap. This CDR3 is CASSLYRARGKTYEQYV. The CDR3 DNA sequence: TGCGCCAGCAGCTTGTATCGTGCGCGGGGTAAAACCTACGAGCAGTACGTC.